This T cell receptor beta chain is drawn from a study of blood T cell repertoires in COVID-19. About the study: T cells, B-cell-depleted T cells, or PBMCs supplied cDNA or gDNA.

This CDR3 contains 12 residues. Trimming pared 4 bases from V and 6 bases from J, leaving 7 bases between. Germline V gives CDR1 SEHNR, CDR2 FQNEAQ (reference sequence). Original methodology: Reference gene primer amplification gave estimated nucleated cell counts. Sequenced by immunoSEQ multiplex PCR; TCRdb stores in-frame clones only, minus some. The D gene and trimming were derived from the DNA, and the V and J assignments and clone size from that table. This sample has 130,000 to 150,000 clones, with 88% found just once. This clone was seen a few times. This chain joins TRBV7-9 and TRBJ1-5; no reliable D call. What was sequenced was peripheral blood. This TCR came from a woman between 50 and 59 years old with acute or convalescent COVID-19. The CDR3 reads CASSSEVQPQHF. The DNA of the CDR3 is TGTGCCAGCAGCTCCGAGGTTCAGCCCCAGCATTTT. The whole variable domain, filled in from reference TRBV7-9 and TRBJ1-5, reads DTGVSQNPRHKITKRGQNVTFRCDPISEHNRLYWYRQTLGQGPEFLTYFQNEAQLEKSRLLSDRFSAERPKGSFSTLEIQRTEQGDSAMYLCASSSEVQPQHFGDGTRLSIL.